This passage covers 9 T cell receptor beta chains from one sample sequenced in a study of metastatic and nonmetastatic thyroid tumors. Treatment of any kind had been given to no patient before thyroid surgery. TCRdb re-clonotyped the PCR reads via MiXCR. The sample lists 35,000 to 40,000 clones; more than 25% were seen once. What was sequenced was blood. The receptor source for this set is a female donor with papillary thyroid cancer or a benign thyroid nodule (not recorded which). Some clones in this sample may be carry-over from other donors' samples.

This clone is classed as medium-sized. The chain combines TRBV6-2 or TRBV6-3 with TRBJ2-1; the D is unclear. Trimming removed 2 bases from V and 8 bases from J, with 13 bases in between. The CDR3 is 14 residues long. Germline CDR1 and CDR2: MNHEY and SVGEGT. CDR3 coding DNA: TGTGCCAGCAGTTACGGGCAGGCCAGCGATGAGCAGTTCTTC. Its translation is CASSYGQASDEQFF.

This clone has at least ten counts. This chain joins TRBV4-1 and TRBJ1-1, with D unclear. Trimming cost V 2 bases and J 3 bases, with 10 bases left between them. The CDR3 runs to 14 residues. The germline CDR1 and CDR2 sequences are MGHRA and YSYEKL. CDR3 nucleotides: TGCGCCAGCAGCCAAAGCTGGAGGGACACTGAAGCTTTCTTT. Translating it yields CASSQSWRDTEAFF.

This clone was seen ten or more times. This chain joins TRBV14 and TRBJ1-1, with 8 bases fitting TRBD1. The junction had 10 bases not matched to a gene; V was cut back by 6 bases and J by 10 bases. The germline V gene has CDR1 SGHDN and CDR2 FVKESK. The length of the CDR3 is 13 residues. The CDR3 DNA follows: TGTGCCAGCAGTCCCTTCCAGACAGGGGCAGCTTTCTTT. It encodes CASSPFQTGAAFF.

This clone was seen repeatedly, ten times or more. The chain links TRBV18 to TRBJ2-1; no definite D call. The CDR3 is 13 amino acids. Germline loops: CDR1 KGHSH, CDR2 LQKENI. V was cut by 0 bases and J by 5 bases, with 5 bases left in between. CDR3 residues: CASSPPMHNEQFF. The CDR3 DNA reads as TGTGCCAGCTCACCACCGATGCACAATGAGCAGTTCTTC.

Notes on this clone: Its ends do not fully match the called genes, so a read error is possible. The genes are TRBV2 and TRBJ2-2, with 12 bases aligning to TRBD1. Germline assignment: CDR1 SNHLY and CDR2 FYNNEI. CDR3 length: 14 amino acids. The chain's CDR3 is CACSGTGGTGQLFF. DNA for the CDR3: TGTGCCTGCAGTGGGACAGGGGGCACCGGGCAGCTGTTTTTT.

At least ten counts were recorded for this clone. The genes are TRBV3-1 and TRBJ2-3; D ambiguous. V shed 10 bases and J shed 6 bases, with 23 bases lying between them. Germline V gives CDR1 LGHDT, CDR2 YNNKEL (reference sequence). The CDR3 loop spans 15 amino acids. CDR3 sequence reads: CATTIRGAPSDTQYF. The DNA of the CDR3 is TGTGCCACCACCATCCGCGGAGCCCCCTCTGATACGCAGTATTTT.

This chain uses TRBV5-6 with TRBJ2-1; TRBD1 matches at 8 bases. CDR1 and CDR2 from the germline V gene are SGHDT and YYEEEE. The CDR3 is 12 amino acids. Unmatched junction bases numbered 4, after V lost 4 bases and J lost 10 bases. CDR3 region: CASSATGVEQFF. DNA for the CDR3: TGTGCCAGCAGCGCGACAGGGGTAGAGCAGTTCTTC.

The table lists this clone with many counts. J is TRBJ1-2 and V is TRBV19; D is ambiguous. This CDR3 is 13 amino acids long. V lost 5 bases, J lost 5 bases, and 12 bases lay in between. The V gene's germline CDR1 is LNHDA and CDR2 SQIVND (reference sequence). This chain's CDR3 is CASSSRTGYGYTF. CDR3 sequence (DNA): TGTGCCAGTAGTTCTCGGACTGGATATGGCTACACCTTC.

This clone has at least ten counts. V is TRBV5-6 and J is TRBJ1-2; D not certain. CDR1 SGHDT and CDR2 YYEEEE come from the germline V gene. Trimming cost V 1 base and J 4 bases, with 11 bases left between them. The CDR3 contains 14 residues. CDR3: CASSLRSSSYGYTF. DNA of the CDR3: TGTGCCAGCAGCTTGAGGAGTTCATCCTATGGCTACACCTTC.